The rows below give T cell receptor beta chains drawn from one sample of a study of shared clonotypes between healthy human individuals. Produced via immunoSEQ multiplex PCR; TCRdb's table is partial and in-frame only. The sample records 2 million to 2.5 million clones, approximately 96% being singletons. Sequenced sample: naive CD4+ T cells sorted from blood. The receptor set was obtained from a man aged 18 to 29 in good health. Both conserved end residues are part of each CDR3. Fields, in order: J gene, clone size, V gene, D gene, CDR3 DNA, CDR3 protein. D genes are given only for firm matches. Where a row states a size, it is once, few, many or the class of an expanded clone; other rows omit it.

TRBJ2-7	once	TRBV27	.	TGTGCCAGCACCATGGCCCCTCCCGGCATATCCGAGCAGTACTTC	CASTMAPPGISEQYF
TRBJ1-6	.	TRBV27	.	TGTGCCAGCAGTTCATCAACAGCCCAATATAATTCACCCCTCCACTTT	CASSSSTAQYNSPLHF
TRBJ1-3	few	TRBV11-2	.	TGTGCCAGCAGCTTATCCTTGGGAAACACCATATATTTT	CASSLSLGNTIYF
TRBJ2-1	.	TRBV12-5	TRBD2	TGTGCTAGTGGTTTGGGGCTAGCGGGAGGAGATGAGCAGTTCTTC	CASGLGLAGGDEQFF
TRBJ2-7	.	TRBV4-1	.	TGCGCCAGCAGCCAAGAGTGGACGGGCGAGCAGTACTTC	CASSQEWTGEQYF
TRBJ2-5	.	TRBV4-1	.	TGCGCCAGCAGCCAAGAGGGCCTTAGTACCCAGTACTTC	CASSQEGLSTQYF
TRBJ2-7	.	TRBV9	.	TGTGCCAGCGCCCAAGGAAGTTTCTCCTACGAGCAGTACTTC	CASAQGSFSYEQYF
TRBJ2-7	.	TRBV13	.	TGTGCCAGCAGTTGGGCGGGGTCGGGGTTGCGAGAGCAGTACTTC	CASSWAGSGLREQYF
TRBJ2-5	.	TRBV5-1	.	TGCGCCAGCAGCTTGGCCATGGGGGCCGTGGAGACCCAGTACTTC	CASSLAMGAVETQYF
TRBJ2-1	.	TRBV2	.	TGTGCCAGCAGTGGCGGAGCGAATGAGCAGTTCTTC	CASSGGANEQFF
TRBJ1-5	.	TRBV15	TRBD1	TGTGCCACCAACGAGATGACAGGGGGCCGTCAGCCCCAGCATTTT	CATNEMTGGRQPQHF
TRBJ1-2	.	TRBV7-9	.	TGTGCCAGCAGCTTACGTACAGGGATCTATGGCTACACCTTC	CASSLRTGIYGYTF
TRBJ1-5	.	TRBV28	.	TGTGCCAGCAGTTCCCTCGACTGGTATAGCAATCAGCCCCAGCATTTT	CASSSLDWYSNQPQHF
TRBJ2-7	.	TRBV2	TRBD1	TGTGCCAGCCGAATTACCGGGACAGGGCCCGAGCAGTACTTC	CASRITGTGPEQYF
TRBJ2-5	.	TRBV5-1	.	TGCGCCAGCAGCTTGCAAGGGGAGGAGACCCAGTACTTC	CASSLQGEETQYF
TRBJ1-3	.	TRBV5-1	.	TGCGCCAGCAGCTTGGGGACGGGGGGCCGCTCTGGAAACACCATATATTTT	CASSLGTGGRSGNTIYF
TRBJ2-2	.	TRBV29-1	TRBD2	TGCAGCGTTGAGGGACTAGCGGGGAACACCGGGGAGCTGTTTTTT	CSVEGLAGNTGELFF
TRBJ1-2	.	TRBV10-3	.	TGTGCCATCAGGGGCTTGGGCAGGTATGGCTACACCTTC	CAIRGLGRYGYTF
TRBJ1-5	once	TRBV7-6	TRBD1	TGTGCCAGCAGCTTGGGGACAGATAATCAGCCCCAGCATTTT	CASSLGTDNQPQHF
TRBJ2-7	.	TRBV9	.	TGTGCCAGCCCGCCGAAAGGGGTTGGGACCGCCTCCTACGAGCAGTACTTC	CASPPKGVGTASYEQYF
TRBJ2-2	.	TRBV18	TRBD2	TGTGCCAGCTCACCAAAGGGACTAGCGGGAGCGAACACCGGGGAGCTGTTTTTT	CASSPKGLAGANTGELFF
TRBJ2-5	once	TRBV5-1	.	TGCGCCAGCAGCGAGGAGGGGGGGAAAGAGACCCAGTACTTC	CASSEEGGKETQYF